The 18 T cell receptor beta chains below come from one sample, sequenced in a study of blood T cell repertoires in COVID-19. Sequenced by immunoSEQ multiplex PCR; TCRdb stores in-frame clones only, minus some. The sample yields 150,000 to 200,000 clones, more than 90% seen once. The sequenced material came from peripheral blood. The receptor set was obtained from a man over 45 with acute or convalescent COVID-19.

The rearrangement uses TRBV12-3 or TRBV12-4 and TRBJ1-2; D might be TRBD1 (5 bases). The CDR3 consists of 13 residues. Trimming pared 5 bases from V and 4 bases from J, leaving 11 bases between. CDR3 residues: CASSPGQAYGYTF. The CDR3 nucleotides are TGTGCCAGCAGTCCCGGACAAGCCTATGGCTACACCTTC.

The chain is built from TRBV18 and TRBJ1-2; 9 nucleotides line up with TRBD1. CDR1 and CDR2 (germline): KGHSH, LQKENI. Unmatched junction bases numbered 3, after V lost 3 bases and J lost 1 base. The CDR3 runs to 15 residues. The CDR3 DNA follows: TGTGCCAGCTCACCGGGACAGGGATTTAACTATGGCTACACCTTC. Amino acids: CASSPGQGFNYGYTF.

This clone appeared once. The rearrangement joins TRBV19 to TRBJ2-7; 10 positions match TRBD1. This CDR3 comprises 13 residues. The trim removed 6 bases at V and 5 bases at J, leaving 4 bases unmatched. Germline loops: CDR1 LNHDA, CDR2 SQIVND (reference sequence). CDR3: CASRDRGSHEQYF. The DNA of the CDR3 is TGTGCCAGTAGGGACAGGGGGTCCCACGAGCAGTACTTC.

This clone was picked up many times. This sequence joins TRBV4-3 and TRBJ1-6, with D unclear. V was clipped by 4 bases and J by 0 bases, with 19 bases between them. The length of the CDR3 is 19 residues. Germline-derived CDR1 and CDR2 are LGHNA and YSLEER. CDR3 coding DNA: TGCGCCAGCAGCCCACAAAAGAGCCCTGGGAGCTCCTATAATTCACCCCTCCACTTT. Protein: CASSPQKSPGSSYNSPLHF.

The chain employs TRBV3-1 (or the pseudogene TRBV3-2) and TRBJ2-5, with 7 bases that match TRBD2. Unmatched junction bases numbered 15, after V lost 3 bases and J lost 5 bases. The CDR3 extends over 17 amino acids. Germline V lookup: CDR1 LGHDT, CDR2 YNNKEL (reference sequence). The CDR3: CASSQVAGRTSVETQYF. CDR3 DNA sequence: TGTGCCAGCAGCCAGGTGGCCGGGAGGACAAGTGTGGAGACCCAGTACTTC.

CDR3 sequence (DNA): TGTGCCAGCAGCTCTGCTCGCAGCGACTATGGCTACACCTTC. Translating gives CASSSARSDYGYTF. This sequence joins TRBV5-6 and TRBJ1-2; unclear D gene. Germline V lookup: CDR1 SGHDT, CDR2 YYEEEE. CDR3 length: 14 amino acids. V was shortened by 3 bases and J by 3 bases, with 12 bases between the two germline ends. Filled out from reference TRBV5-6 and TRBJ1-2, the complete variable domain reads DAGVTQSPTHLIKTRGQQVTLRCSPKSGHDTVSWYQQALGQGPQFIFQYYEEEERQRGNFPDRFSGHQFPNYSSELNVNALLLGDSALYLCASSSARSDYGYTFGSGTRLTVV.

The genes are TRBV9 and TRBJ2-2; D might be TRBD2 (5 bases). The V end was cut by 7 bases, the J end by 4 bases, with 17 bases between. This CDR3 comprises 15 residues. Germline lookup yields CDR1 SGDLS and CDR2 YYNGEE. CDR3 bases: TGTGCCAGCTCCTCTTTCCATGAGGGCACCGGGGAGCTGTTTTTT. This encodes CASSSFHEGTGELFF. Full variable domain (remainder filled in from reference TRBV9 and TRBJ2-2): DSGVTQTPKHLITATGQRVTLRCSPRSGDLSVYWYQQSLDQGLQFLIQYYNGEERAKGNILERFSAQQFPDLHSELNLSSLELGDSALYFCASSSFHEGTGELFFGEGSRLTVL.

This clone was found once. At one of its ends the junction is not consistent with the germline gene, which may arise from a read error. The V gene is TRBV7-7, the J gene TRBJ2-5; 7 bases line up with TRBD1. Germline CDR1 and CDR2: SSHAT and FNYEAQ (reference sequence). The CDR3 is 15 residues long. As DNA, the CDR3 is TGTGCTAGCAGCTCCGTCAAGACAGGGATAGAGACCCAGTACTTC. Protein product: CASSSVKTGIETQYF.

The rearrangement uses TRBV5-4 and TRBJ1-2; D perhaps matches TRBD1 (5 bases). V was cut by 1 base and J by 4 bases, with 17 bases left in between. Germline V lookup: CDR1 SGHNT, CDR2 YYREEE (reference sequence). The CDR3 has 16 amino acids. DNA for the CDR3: TGTGCCAGCAGCTTGCCCAAGGACAAACTACTCTATGGCTACACCTTC. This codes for CASSLPKDKLLYGYTF.

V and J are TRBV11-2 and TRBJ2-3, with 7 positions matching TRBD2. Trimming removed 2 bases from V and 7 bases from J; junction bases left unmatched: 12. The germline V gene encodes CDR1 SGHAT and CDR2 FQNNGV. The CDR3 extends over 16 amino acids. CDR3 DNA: TGTGCCAGCAGCTTACAGCGGGGCCCCTCCACGAATACGCAGTATTTT. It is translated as CASSLQRGPSTNTQYF. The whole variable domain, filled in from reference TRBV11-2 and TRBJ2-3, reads EAGVAQSPRYKIIEKRQSVAFWCNPISGHATLYWYQQILGQGPKLLIQFQNNGVVDDSQLPKDRFSAERLKGVDSTLKIQPAKLEDSAVYLCASSLQRGPSTNTQYFGPGTRLTVL.

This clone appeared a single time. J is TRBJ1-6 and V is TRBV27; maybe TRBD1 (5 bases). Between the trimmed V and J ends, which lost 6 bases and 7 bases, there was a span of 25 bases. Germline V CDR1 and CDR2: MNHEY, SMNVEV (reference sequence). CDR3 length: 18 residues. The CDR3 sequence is CASSLNLRVPQENSPLHF. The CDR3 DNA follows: TGTGCCAGCAGCCTAAATCTCAGGGTCCCCCAAGAGAATTCACCCCTCCACTTT.

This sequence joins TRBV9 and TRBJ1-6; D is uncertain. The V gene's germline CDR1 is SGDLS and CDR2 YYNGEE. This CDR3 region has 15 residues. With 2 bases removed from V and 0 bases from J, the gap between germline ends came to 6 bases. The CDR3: CASSVIGSYNSPLHF. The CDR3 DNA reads TGTGCCAGCAGCGTGATCGGCTCCTATAATTCACCCCTCCACTTT. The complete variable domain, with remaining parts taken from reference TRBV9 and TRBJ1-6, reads DSGVTQTPKHLITATGQRVTLRCSPRSGDLSVYWYQQSLDQGLQFLIQYYNGEERAKGNILERFSAQQFPDLHSELNLSSLELGDSALYFCASSVIGSYNSPLHFGNGTRLTVT.

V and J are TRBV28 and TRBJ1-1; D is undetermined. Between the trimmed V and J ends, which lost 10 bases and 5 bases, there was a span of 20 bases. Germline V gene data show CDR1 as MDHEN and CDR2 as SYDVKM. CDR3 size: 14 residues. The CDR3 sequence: CATLRSGRGTEAFF. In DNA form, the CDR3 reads TGTGCCACCCTGAGGTCAGGTCGGGGTACTGAAGCTTTCTTT.

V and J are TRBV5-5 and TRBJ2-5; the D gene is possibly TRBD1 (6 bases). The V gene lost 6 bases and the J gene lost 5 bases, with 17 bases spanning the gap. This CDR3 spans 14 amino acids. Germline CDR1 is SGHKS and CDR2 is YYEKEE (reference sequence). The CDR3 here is CASTRLGASETQYF. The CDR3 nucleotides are TGTGCCAGCACCCGGTTGGGGGCCAGCGAGACCCAGTACTTC. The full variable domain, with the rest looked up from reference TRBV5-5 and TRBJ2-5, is DAGVTQSPTHLIKTRGQQVTLRCSPISGHKSVSWYQQVLGQGPQFIFQYYEKEERGRGNFPDRFSARQFPNYSSELNVNALLLGDSALYLCASTRLGASETQYFGPGTRLLVL.

The CDR3 DNA follows: TGTGCCTGGAGTGTACAACGGGGATTGGTGGAAAAACTGTTTTTT. As protein: CAWSVQRGLVEKLFF. The chain carries TRBV30 and TRBJ1-4; D unclear. CDR3 length equals 15 residues. With 0 bases removed from V and 8 bases from J, the gap between germline ends came to 16 bases. Germline V gene sequence: CDR1 GTSNPN, CDR2 SVGIG (reference sequence).

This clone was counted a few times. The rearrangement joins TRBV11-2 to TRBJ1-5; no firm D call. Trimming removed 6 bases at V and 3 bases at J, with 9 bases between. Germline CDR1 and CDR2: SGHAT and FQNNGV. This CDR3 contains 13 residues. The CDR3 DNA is TGTGCCAGCAGTCCGGGGAACAATCAGCCCCAGCATTTT. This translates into CASSPGNNQPQHF.

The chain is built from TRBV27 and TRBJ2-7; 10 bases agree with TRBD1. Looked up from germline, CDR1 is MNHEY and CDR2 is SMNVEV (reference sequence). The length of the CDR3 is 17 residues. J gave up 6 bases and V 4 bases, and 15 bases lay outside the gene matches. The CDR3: CASSYRDRGLGAGEQYF. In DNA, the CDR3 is TGTGCCAGCAGTTATCGGGACAGGGGACTCGGGGCGGGCGAGCAGTACTTC.

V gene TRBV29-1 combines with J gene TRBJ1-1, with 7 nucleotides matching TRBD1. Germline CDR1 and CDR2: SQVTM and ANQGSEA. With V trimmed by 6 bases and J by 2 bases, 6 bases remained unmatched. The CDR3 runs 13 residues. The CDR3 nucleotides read TGCAGCGTAACGACAGGGATTAACACTGAAGCTTTCTTT. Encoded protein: CSVTTGINTEAFF.